This T cell receptor beta chain was found in a study of spatial heterogeneity in lung cancer. The study, taken as a whole, reports: Tumors with more nonsynonymous mutations had more expanded intratumoral alpha and beta TCRs.

Points on this clonotype: No antigen is known for it.

Each CDR3 protein gets one entry after TCRdb re-called the 5' RACE reads with MiXCR. The sample consists of around 4,000 distinct CDR3 sequences, about a tenth of them appearing once. Time point: sample taken at primary tumor resection. Sequences were derived from lung tumor tissue, sampled at surgery. The TCR was taken from a male donor with early-stage non-small cell lung cancer.

CDR3 loop: CASRGPNSNQPQHF. In DNA, the CDR3 is TGTGCCAGTCGCGGCCCGAATAGCAATCAGCCCCAGCATTTT. The genes are TRBV19 and TRBJ1-5; D is undetermined. In germline, CDR1 is LNHDA, CDR2 SQIVND (reference sequence). The V gene lost 8 bases and the J gene lost 0 bases, with 11 bases spanning the gap. The CDR3 length is 14 residues.